The 22 T cell receptor beta chains listed next were all sequenced from one sample in a study of blood T cell repertoires in COVID-19. The table came from immunoSEQ multiplex PCR; TCRdb's copy has only in-frame clones and leaves some out. The sample lists fewer than 250,000 clones; around 84% were seen once. The sequenced sample consisted of peripheral blood. The receptor set was obtained from a man under 40 with active or convalescent COVID-19.

V and J are TRBV3-1 (or the pseudogene TRBV3-2) and TRBJ2-1, with D perhaps TRBD2 (6 bases). The CDR3 totals 11 residues. The germline V and J ends were trimmed by 2 bases and 13 bases, with 9 bases remaining between them. Germline lookup yields CDR1 LGHDT and CDR2 YNNKEL (reference sequence). The CDR3 region is CASSQTGTQFF. DNA of the CDR3: TGTGCCAGCAGCCAAACCGGGACTCAGTTCTTC.

The chain is built from TRBV5-1 and TRBJ1-1; D uncertain. V gave up 2 bases and J gave up 1 base, with 9 bases separating them. The CDR3 is 14 residues long. Germline assignment: CDR1 SGHRS and CDR2 YFSETQ. The CDR3 coding sequence is TGCGCCAGCAGCTTAACAGTTACGAACACTGAAGCTTTCTTT. This codes for CASSLTVTNTEAFF.

J is TRBJ1-4 and V is TRBV5-1, with D uncertain. CDR1 is SGHRS, CDR2 YFSETQ, per germline. Trimming stripped 0 bases from V and 7 bases from J, with 7 bases between. There are 13 residues in the CDR3. CDR3 sequence (DNA): TGCGCCAGCAGCTTGGACGCGGGTGAAAAACTGTTTTTT. Translating gives CASSLDAGEKLFF.

This chain joins TRBV10-2 and TRBJ2-3, with D maybe TRBD2 (6 bases). Trimming removed 8 bases at V and 8 bases at J, with 23 bases between. Germline lookup yields CDR1 WSHSY and CDR2 SAAADI. The CDR3 spans 15 residues. The CDR3 nucleotides read TGCGCCAGCGCCCCCTATCTAGCGACGGTGGGTACGCAGTATTTT. It codes for CASAPYLATVGTQYF.

The chain uses TRBV28 and TRBJ2-1; no clear D. V lost 7 bases and J lost 8, with 15 bases in between. Germline-derived CDR1 and CDR2 are MDHEN and SYDVKM. The length of the CDR3 is 13 residues. CDR3 DNA: TGTGCCAGCACTGTCCCGGGTTTGGATGAGCAGTTCTTC. This codes for CASTVPGLDEQFF.

This clone was detected once. The V and J genes are TRBV19 and TRBJ1-5; TRBD1 matches at 10 bases. The trim removed 5 bases at V and 3 bases at J, leaving 10 bases unmatched. Germline V gene lookup returns CDR1 LNHDA and CDR2 SQIVND (reference sequence). CDR3 length: 17 amino acids. The CDR3 region is CASSRIPGQGHNQPQHF. As DNA, the CDR3 is TGTGCCAGTAGTCGAATTCCGGGACAGGGGCACAATCAGCCCCAGCATTTT.

The gene calls are TRBV4-3 and TRBJ2-7; D is possibly TRBD1 (5 bases). This CDR3 spans 14 amino acids. V was pared by 0 bases and J by 3 bases, with 9 bases between. Germline-derived CDR1 and CDR2 are LGHNA and YSLEER. CDR3 sequence: CASSQEVGLYEQYF. Here the CDR3 DNA reads TGCGCCAGCAGCCAAGAAGTGGGGCTCTACGAGCAGTACTTC.

The chain links TRBV4-1 to TRBJ2-7; 7 bases are a match to TRBD2. Germline lookup yields CDR1 MGHRA and CDR2 YSYEKL. The CDR3 loop spans 17 amino acids. V shed 2 bases and J 7 bases; nucleotides not matched to a gene: 17. The chain's CDR3 is CASSQFYGASGKEEQYF. In nucleotides, the CDR3 is TGCGCCAGCAGCCAATTTTACGGGGCTAGCGGTAAGGAGGAGCAGTACTTC.

The V call is TRBV18, the J call TRBJ2-5; D is unresolved. Trimming cost V 3 bases and J 5 bases, with 13 bases left between them. The length of the CDR3 is 14 residues. Germline-derived CDR1 and CDR2 are KGHSH and LQKENI. This CDR3 is CASSPAVVWETQYF. The CDR3 bases are TGTGCCAGCTCACCGGCGGTAGTATGGGAGACCCAGTACTTC.

The rearrangement joins TRBV11-3 to TRBJ1-1, with 7 bases fitting TRBD1. The CDR3 covers 16 residues. With V trimmed by 4 bases and J by 3 bases, 11 bases remained unmatched. In germline, CDR1 is SGHNT, CDR2 YENEEA. This CDR3 is CASSYTGAQGDTEAFF. CDR3 DNA sequence: TGTGCCAGCAGCTATACAGGGGCCCAGGGGGACACTGAAGCTTTCTTT.

V is TRBV10-2 and J is TRBJ1-5; D is unresolved. Looked up from germline, CDR1 is WSHSY and CDR2 is SAAADI. CDR3 length equals 14 residues. The V end was cut by 3 bases, the J end by 6 bases, with 12 bases between. This CDR3 reads CASSDTRGGQPQHF. CDR3 nucleotide sequence: TGCGCCAGCAGTGATACCCGGGGAGGTCAGCCCCAGCATTTT.

The chain recombines TRBV30 with TRBJ2-3; possibly TRBD2 for D (5 bases). Trimming cost V 5 bases and J 0 bases, with 15 bases left between them. Germline V gives CDR1 GTSNPN, CDR2 SVGIG (reference sequence). There are 15 residues in the CDR3. CDR3 protein: CAWGPGERSTDTQYF. In nucleotides, the CDR3 is TGTGCCTGGGGCCCAGGCGAGCGGAGCACAGATACGCAGTATTTT. The whole variable domain, remainder taken from reference TRBV30 and TRBJ2-3, is SQTIHQWPATLVQPVGSPLSLECTVEGTSNPNLYWYRQAAGRGLQLLFYSVGIGQISSEVPQNLSASRPQDRQFILSSKKLLLSDSGFYLCAWGPGERSTDTQYFGPGTRLTVL.

This clone was counted a single time. The chain combines TRBV3-1 (or the pseudogene TRBV3-2) with TRBJ2-7, with 8 positions matching TRBD2. This CDR3 contains 13 residues. V lost 4 bases, J lost 6 bases, and 5 bases stayed unmatched. Germline assignment: CDR1 LGHDT and CDR2 YNNKEL (reference sequence). The CDR3 bases are TGTGCCAGCAGCCCGGGACTAGGTGGCGAGCAGTACTTC. Amino acids: CASSPGLGGEQYF.

This chain joins TRBV5-1 and TRBJ2-1, with D perhaps matching TRBD2 (5 bases). V was cut by 2 bases and J by 13 bases, with 13 bases left in between. Looked up from germline, CDR1 is SGHRS and CDR2 is YFSETQ. The CDR3 runs 12 residues. As DNA, the CDR3 is TGCGCCAGCAGCTTCGATCTGGACTTTCAGTTCTTC. As protein: CASSFDLDFQFF.

The chain is built from TRBV9 and TRBJ1-2; 7 nucleotides match TRBD1. V dropped 4 bases and J dropped 7; count of bases not matched to a gene: 7. The CDR3 covers 13 residues. CDR1 and CDR2 (germline): SGDLS, YYNGEE. The DNA for the CDR3 is TGTGCCAGCAGCTCCTCGCAGGGGGGTGGCTACACCTTC. This encodes CASSSSQGGGYTF.

This rearrangement joins TRBV29-1 to TRBJ2-2; 7 bases fit TRBD1. Per germline, CDR1 SQVTM and CDR2 ANQGSEA. This CDR3 has 17 residues. V trimming: 4 bases; J trimming: 0 bases; junction bases outside the gene matches: 11. The chain's CDR3 is CSVVLWTGLANTGELFF. The CDR3 bases are TGCAGCGTTGTATTGTGGACAGGCCTCGCGAACACCGGGGAGCTGTTTTTT.

This clone has only one observation. The CDR3, as DNA: TGTGCCAGCTCACCTCAAGGGGAGGCCCTCTATGGCTACACCTTC. This translates into CASSPQGEALYGYTF. This chain uses TRBV18 with TRBJ1-2, with D perhaps TRBD1 (5 bases). Germline V gene sequence: CDR1 KGHSH, CDR2 LQKENI. CDR3 length equals 15 residues. V lost 3 bases and J 4 bases, leaving 15 bases between the germline ends.

The V and J genes are TRBV18 and TRBJ1-6; TRBD1 aligns across 10 bases. The J segment lost 8 bases and the V segment lost 6 bases, leaving 4 bases of the junction unmatched. Germline V gives CDR1 KGHSH, CDR2 LQKENI. This CDR3 region has 14 residues. The CDR3 nucleotides read TGTGCCAGCTCTCCCGGACAGGGGGATTCACCCCTCCACTTT. It translates to CASSPGQGDSPLHF.

The chain uses TRBV2 and TRBJ2-3; the D gene is possibly TRBD1 (6 bases). The germline V and J ends were trimmed by 6 bases and 2 bases, with 12 bases remaining between them. Germline V CDR1 and CDR2: SNHLY, FYNNEI. This CDR3 region has 14 residues. CDR3 nucleotide sequence: TGTGCCAGCAGAAAGGACAGCTCCACAGATACGCAGTATTTT. It codes for CASRKDSSTDTQYF. Complete variable domain (other parts from reference TRBV2 and TRBJ2-3): EPEVTQTPSHQVTQMGQEVILRCVPISNHLYFYWYRQILGQKVEFLVSFYNNEISEKSEIFDDQFSVERPDGSNFTLKIRSTKLEDSAMYFCASRKDSSTDTQYFGPGTRLTVL.

The gene calls are TRBV5-4 and TRBJ2-5; tentatively, D is TRBD2 (5 bases). Germline values: CDR1 SGHNT, CDR2 YYREEE (reference sequence). This CDR3 is 12 amino acids long. V dropped 1 base and J dropped 5 bases, with 6 bases sitting between them. CDR3 in DNA: TGTGCCAGCAGCTTGAGGGAGGAGACCCAGTACTTC. It is translated as CASSLREETQYF. Full variable domain (outside the CDR3, taken from reference TRBV5-4 and TRBJ2-5): ETGVTQSPTHLIKTRGQQVTLRCSSQSGHNTVSWYQQALGQGPQFIFQYYREEENGRGNFPPRFSGLQFPNYSSELNVNALELDDSALYLCASSLREETQYFGPGTRLLVL.

The chain couples TRBV7-9 to TRBJ2-4; 13 positions agree with TRBD2. This CDR3 region has 18 residues. Germline assignment: CDR1 SEHNR and CDR2 FQNEAQ (reference sequence). With 5 bases clipped from V and 3 bases from J, the junction kept 10 bases outside the gene matches. The CDR3, as DNA: TGTGCCAGCAGCCCTACTAGCGGGGGGGAGTTCGGCAAAAACATTCAGTACTTC. Protein product: CASSPTSGGEFGKNIQYF.

V gene TRBV3-1 (or the pseudogene TRBV3-2) combines with J gene TRBJ2-1, with TRBD2 as a possible D gene (6 bases). The germline V gene has CDR1 LGHDT and CDR2 YNNKEL (reference sequence). The CDR3 is made up of 15 amino acids. V was shortened by 4 bases and J by 10 bases, with 20 bases between the two germline ends. CDR3 coding DNA: TGTGCCAGCAGCCCTCCGAGAGAAATAGGGAGGGAGCAGTTCTTC. It specifies CASSPPREIGREQFF.